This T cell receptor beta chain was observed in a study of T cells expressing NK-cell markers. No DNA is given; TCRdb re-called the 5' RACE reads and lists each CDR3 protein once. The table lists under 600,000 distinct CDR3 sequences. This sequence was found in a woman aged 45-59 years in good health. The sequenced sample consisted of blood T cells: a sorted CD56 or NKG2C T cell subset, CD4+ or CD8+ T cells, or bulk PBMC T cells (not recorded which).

The CDR3 reads CASSLDLGLTGGRNEQFF. This rearrangement joins TRBV11-2 to TRBJ2-1; TCRdb gives TRBD1 as the D gene, but with no DNA this cannot be confirmed. This CDR3 region has 18 residues. The V gene's germline CDR1 is SGHAT and CDR2 FQNNGV.